Following are 10 T cell receptor beta chains from one sample sequenced in a study of CD8+ T cells in alopecia areata. RNA, once extracted, was reverse transcribed into cDNA for use as the sequencing template. The repertoire was sequenced with immunoSEQ multiplex PCR; TCRdb's copy has only in-frame clones and lacks some. Observed in the sample are more than 250,000 clones, none of them singletons. Sorting used CD4, CD8alpha, NKG2D, NKG2ACE and other markers on pooled cutaneous lymph node cells. The sequencing sample was made of CD4+ T cells sorted from a lymph node. Every receptor here comes from a C3H/HeJ mouse with alopecia areata. The strain's MHC: H2-k.

This clone has a handful of counts. Germline and genes here are mouse. The read terminates 4 residues ahead of where the CDR3 ends, so the germline J gene completes it. The sample has other DNA sequences that encode this CDR3 too. This chain connects TRBV31 to TRBJ2-1; 7 positions match TRBD2. This CDR3 spans 14 amino acids. The germline gives CDR1 GKSSPN, CDR2 SITVG. V trimming: 1 base; J trimming: 4 bases; junction bases outside the gene matches: 4. The sequenced CDR3 bases are TGTGCCTGGAGTCCTGGGGGTGGGTATGCT. Its translation is CAWSPGGGYA. The full-length CDR3 reads as CAWSPGGGYAEQFF.

This clone was counted only a few times. Gene names and germline refer to mouse. The read ends 4 residues before the CDR3 terminus; that terminus is restored from the germline J gene. The chain employs TRBV5 and TRBJ2-5; possibly TRBD2 for D (7 bases). From germline, CDR1 is LGHNA and CDR2 YNLKQL (reference sequence). The CDR3 contains 14 residues. The CDR3 reads CASSQDWGADTQYF. Incomplete CDR3 DNA: TGTGCCAGCAGCCAAGATTGGGGGGCGGAC.

This clone showed up just a few times. The genes are named according to mouse. Other DNA variants within this sample encode the same CDR3. CDR3 region: CAWSLGGAYEQYF. The CDR3 DNA, read in part, is TGTGCCTGGAGTCTCGGGGGGGCCTAT. The chain couples TRBV31 to TRBJ2-7; 7 bases agree with TRBD2. The read finishes 4 residues shy of the CDR3 end, and the germline J gene is used to complete it. With V trimmed by 0 bases and J by 2 bases, 1 base remained unmatched. CDR1 is GKSSPN, CDR2 SITVG, per germline. The CDR3 covers 13 residues.

Only a few counts were recorded for this clone. Genes here carry mouse names. Incomplete CDR3 DNA: TGCACCTGCAGTGCAGACTGGGGGAATAACCAAGAC. It codes for CTCSADWGNNQD. The full CDR3 reads CTCSADWGNNQDTQYF. V and J are TRBV1 and TRBJ2-5, with TRBD2 identical over 7 bases. The CDR3 end lies 4 residues beyond the end of the read and is filled in from the germline J gene. The CDR3 runs to 16 residues. Per the germline V gene, CDR1 is NSQYPW and CDR2 is LRSPGD (reference sequence). Trimming cost V 0 bases and J 0 bases; bases outside gene matches: 3.

Notes on this clone: The gene names given are mouse names. The read gets to within 4 residues of the CDR3 end, and the germline J gene fills in the rest. Different DNA sequences within this sample yield the same CDR3. This chain uses TRBV13-3 with TRBJ1-1, with 7 bases lining up with TRBD1. The V gene end was trimmed by 2 bases and the J gene end by 3 bases; junction bases not matched to a gene: 1. Germline CDR1 reads NNHDY; CDR2 reads SYVADS. CDR3 size: 13 residues. Incomplete CDR3 DNA: TGTGCCAGCAGTGAGGGGACAGACACA. Its protein product is CASSEGTDT. The whole CDR3 protein is CASSEGTDTEVFF.

Turning to this clone: The gene symbols are mouse symbols. Read coverage stops 4 residues before the CDR3 terminus; the germline J gene supplies the remainder. This chain joins TRBV13-3 and TRBJ1-2, with a possible D match to TRBD1 (5 bases). The V end was cut by 2 bases, the J end by 0 bases, with 8 bases between. CDR1 is NNHDY, CDR2 SYVADS, per germline. This CDR3 is built from 14 residues. The CDR3 DNA, read in part, is TGTGCCAGCAGTGACCGGACAACAAACTCC. Translated: CASSDRTTNS. The CDR3, in full, reads CASSDRTTNSDYTF.

For this clone: Mouse names are used for the genes. The CDR3 goes on 4 residues after the read ends, and that part is filled in from the germline J gene. The chain carries TRBV13-1 and TRBJ2-5, with D maybe TRBD1 (5 bases). The CDR3 is 13 amino acids. Germline V gene lookup returns CDR1 NSHNY and CDR2 SYGAGN. The V end was cut by 2 bases, the J end by 1 base, with 5 bases between. The sequenced CDR3 bases are TGTGCCAGCAGTGAAGGGGACCAAGAC. Its translation: CASSEGDQD. The CDR3 reads in full as CASSEGDQDTQYF.

This clone has more than one count but fewer than ten. Mouse gene names and germline throughout. The CDR3 is cut off 4 residues early in the read; its end comes from the germline J gene. The rearrangement joins TRBV13-3 to TRBJ1-2; 8 positions agree with TRBD1. The V segment lost 3 bases and the J segment 2 bases; nucleotides outside the gene matches: 3. Germline V CDR1 and CDR2: NNHDY, SYVADS. CDR3 size: 14 residues. Incomplete CDR3 DNA: TGTGCCAGCAGTGCCCCAGGGGGCAACTCC. Translated, it gives CASSAPGGNS. Given in full, the CDR3 is CASSAPGGNSDYTF.

About this clone itself: Gene names are the mouse ones. The DNA ends 4 residues before the CDR3 does, and the rest of the CDR3 is filled in from the germline J gene. The chain is built from TRBV17 and TRBJ2-2; 10 nucleotides agree with TRBD2. V lost 3 bases to trimming and J lost 0 bases; unmatched junction nucleotides: 4. The CDR3 extends over 17 amino acids. Germline V CDR1 and CDR2: MNHDT, YYDKIL. The DNA read from the CDR3 is TGTGCTAGCAGTAGGGGGACTGGGGTAGCAAACACCGGG. Its protein product is CASSRGTGVANTG. The full CDR3 protein reads CASSRGTGVANTGQLYF.

Of note for this clone: Germline and genes here are mouse. The CDR3 bases that were read are TGTGCCAGCAGTTCCACAGGGGTTGCT. The encoded protein is CASSSTGVA. The CDR3 reads in full as CASSSTGVAEQFF. The chain carries TRBV14 and TRBJ2-1, with TRBD1 identical over 7 bases. Sequencing ends 4 residues short of the CDR3 end; the germline J gene provides the rest. The ends lost 3 bases at V and 6 bases at J; junction bases unmatched: 3. The CDR3 contains 13 residues. In germline, CDR1 is SGHDT, CDR2 FRDEAV.